What follows are 26 T cell receptor beta chains derived from one specimen sequenced in a study of cytomegalovirus exposure and HLA in healthy donors (dated 2017 in TCRdb). The library was generated by the immunoSEQ multiplex PCR assay. For the multiplex PCR, a mixture combining 60 forward primers for TCR Vbeta segments and 13 reverse primers for TCR Jbeta segments was used. As stored in TCRdb, this immuneACCESS dataset retains in-frame rearrangements with V and J assigned. A fraction of the clones does not appear; measured against another copy, unresolved V genes explain less than half of the discrepancy, and the remainder lacks a known reason. The sample table records 200,000 to 300,000 clones; around 80% of these occur just once. The ten most abundant clones make up over 5% of the sample. Sequencing input: PBMCs. The receptor source for this set is a woman aged 35 to 49 in good health and CMV-seropositive.

The chain combines TRBV15 with TRBJ2-7; perhaps TRBD1 as D (6 bases). CDR1 LNHNV and CDR2 YYDKDF come from the germline V gene (reference sequence). There are 24 residues in the CDR3. Trimming shortened V by 0 bases and J by 6 bases, and 42 bases separated the two germline ends. CDR3 in DNA: TGTGCCACCAGCAGAGACACAGGGAAGGTACCGGCTTGGGGCCAAAAGCGACTAACTACCGAGCAGTACTTC. It specifies CATSRDTGKVPAWGQKRLTTEQYF.

Only one count was recorded for this clone. The chain joins TRBV29-1 to TRBJ2-7, with 8 bases identical to TRBD1. V was pared by 8 bases and J by 4 bases, with 7 bases of the junction left unmatched. The CDR3 loop spans 12 amino acids. Germline V lookup: CDR1 SQVTM, CDR2 ANQGSEA. The CDR3 nucleotides read TGCAGCATGCAGGGACAGGCTTACGAGCAGTACTTC. Translation gives CSMQGQAYEQYF.

This clone was recorded only once. The CDR3 region is CASRPTGGAYGYTF. The CDR3 DNA follows: TGCGCCAGCAGACCAACAGGGGGCGCATATGGCTACACCTTC. The V gene is TRBV5-1, the J gene TRBJ1-2, with 9 bases lining up with TRBD1. V was clipped by 5 bases and J by 5 bases; unmatched bases: 7. The CDR3 covers 14 residues. Per the germline V gene, CDR1 is SGHRS and CDR2 is YFSETQ.

This clone was recorded a few times. The CDR3 nucleotides read TGTGCCTGGAGTGTGGGGACTACCAGCAATCAGCCCCAGCATTTT. Protein: CAWSVGTTSNQPQHF. This sequence joins TRBV30 and TRBJ1-5; TRBD1 is a possible D gene (5 bases). The germline V gene encodes CDR1 GTSNPN and CDR2 SVGIG (reference sequence). This CDR3 region has 15 residues. V was shortened by 0 bases and J by 1 base, with 10 bases between the two germline ends.

Worth noting for this clone: A read error may account for a junction end that differs from germline. V gene TRBV7-9 combines with J gene TRBJ1-6, with a weak D call TRBD1 (6 bases). There are 15 residues in the CDR3. Germline V gene lookup returns CDR1 SEHNR and CDR2 FQNEAQ (reference sequence). This chain's CDR3 is CSSSLRAGDNSPLHF. In nucleotides, the CDR3 is TGTTCCAGCAGCTTACGGGCAGGGGACAATTCACCCCTCCACTTT.

The chain is built from TRBV7-2 and TRBJ2-2, with 8 bases fitting TRBD1. The CDR3 extends over 16 amino acids. With V trimmed by 2 bases and J by 4 bases, 6 bases remained unmatched. Germline CDR1 and CDR2: SGHTA and FQGNSA. CDR3 in DNA: TGTGCCAGCAGCTTACTAAGGACAGGGCGCACCGGGGAGCTGTTTTTT. Translation: CASSLLRTGRTGELFF.

This clone appeared a few times. The gene calls are TRBV7-2 and TRBJ1-1; D gene ambiguous. The germline V gene encodes CDR1 SGHTA and CDR2 FQGNSA. The CDR3 runs to 16 residues. Trimming stripped 2 bases from V and 0 bases from J, with 13 bases between. The CDR3, as DNA: TGTGCCAGCAGCTTAATGGGGAGGAGTATGAACACTGAAGCTTTCTTT. Protein: CASSLMGRSMNTEAFF.

This chain links TRBV10-3 with TRBJ1-1, with a tentative D call TRBD1 (6 bases). CDR1 is ENHRY, CDR2 SYGVKD, per germline. The V and J ends lost 6 bases and 10 bases respectively, with 15 bases between them. There are 12 residues in the CDR3. The CDR3 nucleotides are TGTGCCATCAGCGAATATAGGGGGGGAGCTTTCTTT. It encodes CAISEYRGGAFF.

This chain uses TRBV7-9 with TRBJ2-1, with D tentatively TRBD2 (6 bases). The CDR3 consists of 13 residues. Looked up from germline, CDR1 is SEHNR and CDR2 is FQNEAQ (reference sequence). V lost 8 bases and J lost 1, with 9 bases in between. The chain's CDR3 is CASFRESYNEQFF. DNA of the CDR3: TGTGCCAGCTTCCGGGAGTCCTACAATGAGCAGTTCTTC.

This chain links TRBV19 with TRBJ1-1, with D tentatively TRBD1 (6 bases). Per germline, CDR1 LNHDA and CDR2 SQIVND (reference sequence). The CDR3 runs to 15 residues. Trimming left V 5 bases short and J 1 base short, with 14 bases between. CDR3 loop: CASSSSGHSNTEAFF. CDR3 sequence (DNA): TGTGCCAGTAGTTCTTCGGGACATTCGAACACTGAAGCTTTCTTT.

The chain links TRBV29-1 to TRBJ1-1; 7 nucleotides match TRBD1. Germline loops: CDR1 SQVTM, CDR2 ANQGSEA. J lost 0 bases, V lost 4 bases, and 8 bases had no gene match. CDR3 length: 15 residues. CDR3 sequence reads: CSVAQGRYMNTEAFF. For the CDR3, the DNA is TGCAGCGTTGCACAGGGGCGATATATGAACACTGAAGCTTTCTTT.

The CDR3, as DNA: TGTGCCAGCTCACCAGGGACTAGCGGGAAGTACGAGCAGTACTTC. Protein product: CASSPGTSGKYEQYF. The chain links TRBV18 to TRBJ2-7, with TRBD2 matching over 13 bases. Germline V CDR1 and CDR2: KGHSH, LQKENI. V dropped 2 bases and J dropped 4; count of bases not matched to a gene: 2. This CDR3 contains 15 residues. Variable domain in full (rest from reference TRBV18 and TRBJ2-7): NAGVMQNPRHLVRRRGQEARLRCSPMKGHSHVYWYRQLPEEGLKFMVYLQKENIIDESGMPKERFSAEFPKEGPSILRIQQVVRGDSAAYFCASSPGTSGKYEQYFGPGTRLTVT.

The gene calls are TRBV4-3 and TRBJ2-3; D is possibly TRBD2 (6 bases). V was trimmed by 1 base and J by 3 bases, leaving 11 bases between them. The germline V gene has CDR1 LGHNA and CDR2 YSLEER. The CDR3 length is 15 residues. The CDR3 loop reads CASSQGSSGTDTQYF. CDR3 DNA sequence: TGCGCCAGCAGCCAAGGAAGCAGCGGGACAGATACGCAGTATTTT.

The V and J genes are TRBV4-2 and TRBJ2-7, with 8 positions matching TRBD2. The CDR3 contains 17 residues. Germline V gives CDR1 LGHNA, CDR2 YNFKEQ. Unmatched junction bases numbered 14, after V lost 4 bases and J lost 3 bases. The CDR3 spells CASSLPAGTSPVYEQYF. The CDR3 bases are TGTGCCAGCAGCCTCCCTGCCGGGACTAGTCCGGTCTACGAGCAGTACTTC.

J is TRBJ1-1 and V is TRBV25-1; D call uncertain. The CDR3 loop spans 13 amino acids. The ends were cut back, 6 bases at V and 0 bases at J, with 8 bases in the middle. Germline CDR1 is MGHDK and CDR2 is SYGVNS. The CDR3 is CASRAPMNTEAFF. For the CDR3, the DNA is TGTGCCAGCAGGGCCCCCATGAACACTGAAGCTTTCTTT.

A note on this clone: Mismatch with germline at one junction end may stem from a read error. The same CDR3 can be traced to other DNA sequences in this sample. This chain links TRBV27 with TRBJ2-7; 7 bases match TRBD1. This CDR3 has 13 amino acids. Germline-derived CDR1 and CDR2 are MNHEY and SMNVEV (reference sequence). The CDR3 nucleotides are TGTGCTAGCACAGGGACAGCCCCCTACGAGCAGTACTTC. Translation gives CASTGTAPYEQYF.

The chain recombines TRBV5-1 with TRBJ2-1, with 7 nucleotides matching TRBD2. After removal of 4 bases from V and 2 bases from J, the junction contained 6 bases not matched to a gene. The V gene's germline CDR1 is SGHRS and CDR2 YFSETQ. The CDR3 length is 15 residues. CDR3 in amino acids: CASSARGTPYNEQFF. The CDR3 DNA sequence: TGCGCCAGCAGCGCGCGGGGGACCCCCTACAATGAGCAGTTCTTC. Drawing the rest from reference TRBV5-1 and TRBJ2-1, the complete variable domain is KAGVTQTPRYLIKTRGQQVTLSCSPISGHRSVSWYQQTPGQGLQFLFEYFSETQRNKGNFPGRFSGRQFSNSRSEMNVSTLELGDSALYLCASSARGTPYNEQFFGPGTRLTVL.

The chain's CDR3 is CASSLLRTGQILNTEAFF. CDR3 in DNA: TGTGCCAGCAGTTTGCTTCGTACGGGACAGATATTGAACACTGAAGCTTTCTTT. The chain has TRBV27 and TRBJ1-1; 7 nucleotides align to TRBD1. The CDR3 runs to 18 residues. Looked up from germline, CDR1 is MNHEY and CDR2 is SMNVEV (reference sequence). Trimming cost V 3 bases and J 0 bases; bases outside gene matches: 13.

As to this clone: One end of the junction varies from germline; a read error may be responsible. The chain joins TRBV30 to TRBJ1-2; 10 positions agree with TRBD1. Germline values: CDR1 GTSNPN, CDR2 SVGIG (reference sequence). The CDR3 is 12 residues long. The CDR3: CAWREPGQGRHF. CDR3 coding DNA: TGTGCCTGGAGGGAACCGGGACAGGGGCGACACTTC.

This clone was observed once. The gene calls are TRBV6-1 and TRBJ2-2, with 10 bases aligning to TRBD1. J was trimmed by 4 bases and V by 7 bases; bases with no gene match: 6. Germline-derived CDR1 and CDR2 are MNHNS and SASEGT. The CDR3 covers 15 residues. CDR3 sequence (DNA): TGTGCCAGCACTGGGACAGGGGTGGGCACCGGGGAGCTGTTTTTT. Translation gives CASTGTGVGTGELFF.

V is TRBV19 and J is TRBJ1-2, with 8 bases lining up with TRBD1. V shed 4 bases and J 8 bases; nucleotides not matched to a gene: 9. The CDR3 covers 14 residues. Per germline, CDR1 LNHDA and CDR2 SQIVND (reference sequence). The CDR3 coding sequence is TGTGCCAGTAGTAGGGACAGGAGCCTCGGAGGCTACACCTTC. Encoded protein: CASSRDRSLGGYTF.

The genes are TRBV2 and TRBJ1-1; D is uncertain. This CDR3 is 16 amino acids long. Germline V gives CDR1 SNHLY, CDR2 FYNNEI. Between the trimmed V and J ends, which lost 6 bases and 6 bases, there was a span of 23 bases. The CDR3 protein is CASRVPGLRAGSEAFF. CDR3 nucleotide sequence: TGTGCCAGCAGAGTCCCCGGGCTTCGGGCGGGCTCTGAAGCTTTCTTT. The complete variable domain, with remaining parts taken from reference TRBV2 and TRBJ1-1, reads EPEVTQTPSHQVTQMGQEVILRCVPISNHLYFYWYRQILGQKVEFLVSFYNNEISEKSEIFDDQFSVERPDGSNFTLKIRSTKLEDSAMYFCASRVPGLRAGSEAFFGQGTRLTVV.

This clone was counted between two and nine times. The rearrangement joins TRBV27 to TRBJ1-1, with D possibly matching TRBD1 (6 bases). The germline V gene encodes CDR1 MNHEY and CDR2 SMNVEV (reference sequence). The CDR3 has 12 amino acids. Trimming removed 4 bases at V and 8 bases at J, with 11 bases between. CDR3 in DNA: TGTGCCAGCAGTTGGGGGGGGACAGAAGCTTTCTTT. It encodes CASSWGGTEAFF.

This clone appeared once. The rearrangement joins TRBV6-1 to TRBJ2-3; no reliable D call. Germline V gene sequence: CDR1 MNHNS, CDR2 SASEGT. V was trimmed by 5 bases and J by 3 bases, leaving 15 bases between them. The CDR3 has 15 residues. The CDR3 here is CASSPERGVTDTQYF. The CDR3 DNA is TGTGCCAGCAGTCCAGAGCGCGGCGTTACAGATACGCAGTATTTT.

The chain is built from TRBV2 and TRBJ2-7; 8 bases agree with TRBD2. V shed 7 bases, J shed 5 bases, and the junction held 13 bases outside the gene matches. The length of the CDR3 is 15 residues. The V gene's germline CDR1 is SNHLY and CDR2 FYNNEI. CDR3 in amino acids: CASTPELAGIHEQYF. In nucleotides, the CDR3 is TGTGCCAGCACCCCGGAGCTAGCGGGTATCCACGAGCAGTACTTC.

The CDR3 nucleotides are TGTGCCAGCAGTTACTCTACCTATGATCTTGGCTACACCTTC. It translates to CASSYSTYDLGYTF. The chain combines TRBV6-5 with TRBJ1-2; the D is unclear. Germline loops: CDR1 MNHEY, CDR2 SVGAGI. Trimming stripped 0 bases from V and 7 bases from J, with 12 bases between. The CDR3 totals 14 residues.